This T cell receptor (beta chain) was recorded in a study of beta chain features in type 1 diabetes. All of the isolated RNA was reverse transcribed, so expressed TCRB transcripts were sequenced. The study sequenced naive, central memory and regulatory T cell samples to an average of roughly 4 million reads. The data were produced by immunoSEQ multiplex PCR, yet TCRdb's version contains in-frame clones alone and is incomplete. The sample lists approximately 270,000 clones; roughly an eighth were seen once. This clone turned up a few times. The antigen is undetermined. Broader study findings: A closer apparent resemblance between naive, central memory and Treg TCRB repertoires was seen in patients than in healthy donors. Significant though moderate, a shortening of TCRB CDR3s appeared in all four CD4+ subsets of Type 1 diabetes patients. Cells that show high TCR expression could be over-represented by cDNA sequencing.

This clonotype was sampled from a man in his thirties or forties with type 1 diabetes. The sequenced sample was naive CD4+ T cells from blood.

In DNA form, the CDR3 reads TGTGCCAGCAGCTTTCTCGTAGCGGCGAACTACGAGCAGTACTTC. Amino acids: CASSFLVAANYEQYF. The gene calls are TRBV7-9 and TRBJ2-7; tentative D call: TRBD2 (6 bases). Per the germline V gene, CDR1 is SEHNR and CDR2 is FQNEAQ (reference sequence). The CDR3 sequence is 15 residues long. Between the trimmed V and J ends, which lost 3 bases and 3 bases, there was a span of 15 bases.